This T cell receptor beta chain came from a study of lymphopenia after photon versus proton radiotherapy. The data were produced by immunoSEQ multiplex PCR, yet TCRdb's version contains in-frame clones alone and is incomplete. This sample has around 30,000 clones, with roughly 89% found just once. Details on this clone: The antigen is undetermined.

The CDR3 loop spans 17 amino acids. After removal of 0 bases from V and 4 bases from J, the junction contained 12 bases not matched to a gene. Germline assignment: CDR1 LGHNA and CDR2 YNFKEQ. Overall study findings and caveats: Authors raise, but do not show, better survival with proton therapy. A bigger post-nadir fall in TCR diversity correlated inversely with survival time in deceased patients. Relative stability marked proton patients; photon patients lost diversity and naive cells. After lymphocyte nadir, photon-treated repertoires showed oligoclonal expansion, especially CD8+ Temra.

This sequence was found in a woman in her 70s with pancreatic cancer. Some clones in this sample may be carry-over from other donors' samples. This sequence joins TRBV4-2 and TRBJ2-7; TRBD2 matches at 7 bases. Sequences were derived from peripheral blood, sampled from a patient treated with proton-based radiotherapy. The CDR3 reads CASSQDSRAASGYEQYF. CDR3 nucleotide sequence: TGTGCCAGCAGCCAAGATTCTAGAGCGGCTAGCGGATACGAGCAGTACTTC.